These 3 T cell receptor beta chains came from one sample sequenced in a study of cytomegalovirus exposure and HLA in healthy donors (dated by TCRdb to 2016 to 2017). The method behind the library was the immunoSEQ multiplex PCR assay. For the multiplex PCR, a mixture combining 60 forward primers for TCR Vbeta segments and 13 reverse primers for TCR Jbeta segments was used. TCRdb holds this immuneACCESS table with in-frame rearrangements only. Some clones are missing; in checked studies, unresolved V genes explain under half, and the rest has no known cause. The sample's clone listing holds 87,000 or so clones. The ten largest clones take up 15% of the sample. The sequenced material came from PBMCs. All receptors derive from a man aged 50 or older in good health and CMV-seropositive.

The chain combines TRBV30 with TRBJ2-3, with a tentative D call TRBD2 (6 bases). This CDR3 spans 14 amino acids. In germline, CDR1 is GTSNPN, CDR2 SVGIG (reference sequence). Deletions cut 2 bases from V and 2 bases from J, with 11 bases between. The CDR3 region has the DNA TGTGCCTGGAGTCGAGGAGGGTCCACAGATACGCAGTATTTT. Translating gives CAWSRGGSTDTQYF. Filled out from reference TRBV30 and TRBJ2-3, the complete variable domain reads SQTIHQWPATLVQPVGSPLSLECTVEGTSNPNLYWYRQAAGRGLQLLFYSVGIGQISSEVPQNLSASRPQDRQFILSSKKLLLSDSGFYLCAWSRGGSTDTQYFGPGTRLTVL.

The CDR3 sequence: CAWSVQNEQFF. The CDR3 DNA sequence: TGTGCCTGGAGTGTACAAAATGAGCAGTTCTTC. The rearrangement joins TRBV30 to TRBJ2-1; D remains ambiguous. Germline V lookup: CDR1 GTSNPN, CDR2 SVGIG (reference sequence). Trimming left V 0 bases short and J 7 bases short, with 4 bases between. The CDR3 sequence is 11 residues long.

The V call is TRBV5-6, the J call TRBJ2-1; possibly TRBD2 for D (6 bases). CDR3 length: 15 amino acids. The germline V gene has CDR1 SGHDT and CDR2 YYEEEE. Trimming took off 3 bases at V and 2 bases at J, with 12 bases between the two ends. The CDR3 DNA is TGTGCCAGCAGCTGGGGGAGGTCCCCCTACAATGAGCAGTTCTTC. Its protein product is CASSWGRSPYNEQFF.